This TCR beta chain was profiled in a study of blood T cell repertoires in COVID-19. The CDR3 loop spans 16 amino acids. The germline CDR1 and CDR2 sequences are MDHEN and SYDVKM. The ends lost 5 bases at V and 0 bases at J; junction bases unmatched: 6. Here immunoSEQ multiplex PCR was the method, and the copy in TCRdb shows in-frame clones only, minus some. The repertoire holds around 150,000 clones, with about 75% as singletons. V is TRBV28 and J is TRBJ2-7; 11 bases line up with TRBD1. Material for sequencing was PBMCs or T cells enriched from blood (not recorded which). This TCR derives from a woman aged 50 to 60 who had recovered from COVID-19. This chain's CDR3 is CASSPWGQGDSYEQYF. In DNA form, the CDR3 reads TGTGCCAGCAGTCCCTGGGGACAGGGGGACTCCTACGAGCAGTACTTC.